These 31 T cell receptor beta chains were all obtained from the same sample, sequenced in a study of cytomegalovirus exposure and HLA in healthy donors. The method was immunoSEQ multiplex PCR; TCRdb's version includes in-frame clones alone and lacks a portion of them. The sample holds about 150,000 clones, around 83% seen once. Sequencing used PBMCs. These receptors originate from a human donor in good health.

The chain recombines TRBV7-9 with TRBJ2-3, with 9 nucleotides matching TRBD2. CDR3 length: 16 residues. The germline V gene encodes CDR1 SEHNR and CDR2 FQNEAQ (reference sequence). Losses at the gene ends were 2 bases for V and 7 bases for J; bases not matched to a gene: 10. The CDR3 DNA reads TGTGCCAGCAGCTTATTTGCCGGGCGGGAGGGAAATACGCAGTATTTT. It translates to CASSLFAGREGNTQYF.

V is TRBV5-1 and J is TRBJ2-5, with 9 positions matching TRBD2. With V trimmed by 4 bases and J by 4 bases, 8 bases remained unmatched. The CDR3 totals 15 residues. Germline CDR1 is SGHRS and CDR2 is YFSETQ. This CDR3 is CASSPTAGGRETQYF. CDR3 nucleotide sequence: TGCGCCAGCAGCCCCACGGCGGGGGGGAGAGAGACCCAGTACTTC. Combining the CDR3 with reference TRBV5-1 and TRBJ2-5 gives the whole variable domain KAGVTQTPRYLIKTRGQQVTLSCSPISGHRSVSWYQQTPGQGLQFLFEYFSETQRNKGNFPGRFSGRQFSNSRSEMNVSTLELGDSALYLCASSPTAGGRETQYFGPGTRLLVL.

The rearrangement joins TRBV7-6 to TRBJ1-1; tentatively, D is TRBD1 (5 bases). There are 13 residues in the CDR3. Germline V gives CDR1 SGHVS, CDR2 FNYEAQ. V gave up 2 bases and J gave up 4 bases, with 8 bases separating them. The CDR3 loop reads CASSLQGGTEAFF. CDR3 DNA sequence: TGTGCCAGCAGCTTACAGGGTGGCACTGAAGCTTTCTTT. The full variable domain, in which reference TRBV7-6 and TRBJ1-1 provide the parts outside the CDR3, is GAGVSQSPRYKVTKRGQDVALRCDPISGHVSLYWYRQALGQGPEFLTYFNYEAQQDKSGLPNDRFSAERPEGSISTLTIQRTEQRDSAMYRCASSLQGGTEAFFGQGTRLTVV.

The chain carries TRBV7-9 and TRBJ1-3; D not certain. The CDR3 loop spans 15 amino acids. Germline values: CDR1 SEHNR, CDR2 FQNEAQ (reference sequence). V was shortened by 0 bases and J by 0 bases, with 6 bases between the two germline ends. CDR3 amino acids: CASSLAFSSGNTIYF. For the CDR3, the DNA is TGTGCCAGCAGCTTAGCATTCAGCTCTGGAAACACCATATATTTT.

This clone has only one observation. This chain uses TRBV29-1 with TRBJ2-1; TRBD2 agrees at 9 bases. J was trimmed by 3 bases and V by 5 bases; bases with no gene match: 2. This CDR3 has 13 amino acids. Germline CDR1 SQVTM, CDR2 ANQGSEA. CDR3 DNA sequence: TGCAGCGTTAATAGCGGGAGCTACAATGAGCAGTTCTTC. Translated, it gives CSVNSGSYNEQFF.

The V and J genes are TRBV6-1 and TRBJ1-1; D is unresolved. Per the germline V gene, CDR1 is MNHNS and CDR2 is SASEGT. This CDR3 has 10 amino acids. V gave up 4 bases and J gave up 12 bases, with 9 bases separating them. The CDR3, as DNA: TGTGCCAGCAGTGTTCTACTCCCTTTCTTT. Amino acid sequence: CASSVLLPFF.

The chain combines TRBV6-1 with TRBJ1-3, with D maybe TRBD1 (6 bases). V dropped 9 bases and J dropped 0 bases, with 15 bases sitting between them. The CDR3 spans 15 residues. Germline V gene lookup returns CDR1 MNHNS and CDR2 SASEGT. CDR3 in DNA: TGTGCCAGTAACAGGGACCAGACCTCTGGAAACACCATATATTTT. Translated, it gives CASNRDQTSGNTIYF.

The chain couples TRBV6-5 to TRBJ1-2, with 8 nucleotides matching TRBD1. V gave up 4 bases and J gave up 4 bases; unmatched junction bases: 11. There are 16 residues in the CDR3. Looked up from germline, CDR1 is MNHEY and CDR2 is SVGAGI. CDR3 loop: CASSLGQAIGPYGYTF. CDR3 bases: TGTGCCAGCAGTTTGGGACAGGCGATAGGCCCCTATGGCTACACCTTC.

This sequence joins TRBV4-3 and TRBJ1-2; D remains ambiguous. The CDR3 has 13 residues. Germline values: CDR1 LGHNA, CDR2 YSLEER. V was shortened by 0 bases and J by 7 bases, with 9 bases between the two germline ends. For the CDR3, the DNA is TGCGCCAGCAGCCAAGATGAGGGCCGTGGCTACACCTTC. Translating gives CASSQDEGRGYTF.

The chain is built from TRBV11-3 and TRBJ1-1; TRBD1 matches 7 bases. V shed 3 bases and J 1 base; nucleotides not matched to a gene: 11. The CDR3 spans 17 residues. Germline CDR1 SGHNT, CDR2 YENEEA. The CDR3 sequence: CASSLTRGSQTNTEAFF. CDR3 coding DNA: TGTGCCAGCAGCTTGACCAGGGGGAGTCAGACGAACACTGAAGCTTTCTTT. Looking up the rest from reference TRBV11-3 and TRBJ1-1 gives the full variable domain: EAGVVQSPRYKIIEKKQPVAFWCNPISGHNTLYWYLQNLGQGPELLIRYENEEAVDDSQLPKDRFSAERLKGVDSTLKIQPAELGDSAVYLCASSLTRGSQTNTEAFFGQGTRLTVV.

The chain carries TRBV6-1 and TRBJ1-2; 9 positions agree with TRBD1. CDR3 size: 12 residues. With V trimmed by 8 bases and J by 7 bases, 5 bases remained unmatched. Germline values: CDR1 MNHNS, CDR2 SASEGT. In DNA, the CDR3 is TGTGCCAGCCTCGACAGGGGGTTTGGCTACACCTTC. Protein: CASLDRGFGYTF.

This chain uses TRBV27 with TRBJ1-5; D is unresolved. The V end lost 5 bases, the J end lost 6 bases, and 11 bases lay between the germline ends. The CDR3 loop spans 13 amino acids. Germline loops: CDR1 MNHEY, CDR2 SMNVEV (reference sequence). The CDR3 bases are TGTGCCAGCAGTCCAGATTCCGCTCAGCCCCAGCATTTT. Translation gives CASSPDSAQPQHF.

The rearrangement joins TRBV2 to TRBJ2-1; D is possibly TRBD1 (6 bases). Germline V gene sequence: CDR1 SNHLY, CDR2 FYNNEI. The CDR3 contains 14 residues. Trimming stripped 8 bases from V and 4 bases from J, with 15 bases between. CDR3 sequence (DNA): TGTGCCAGCCTTCGACAGGTCCCTTACAATGAGCAGTTCTTC. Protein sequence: CASLRQVPYNEQFF.

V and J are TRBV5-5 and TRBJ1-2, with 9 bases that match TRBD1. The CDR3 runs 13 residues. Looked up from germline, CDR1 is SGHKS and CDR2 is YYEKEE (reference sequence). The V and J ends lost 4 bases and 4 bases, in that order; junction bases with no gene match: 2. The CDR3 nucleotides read TGTGCCAGCAGCAGACAGGGGGTCTATGGCTACACCTTC. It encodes CASSRQGVYGYTF.

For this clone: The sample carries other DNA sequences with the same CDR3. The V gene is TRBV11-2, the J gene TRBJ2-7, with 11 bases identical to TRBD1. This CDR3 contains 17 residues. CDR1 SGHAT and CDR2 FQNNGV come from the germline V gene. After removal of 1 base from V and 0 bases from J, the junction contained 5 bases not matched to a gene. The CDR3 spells CASSLGTGGLSSYEQYF. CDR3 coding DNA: TGTGCCAGCAGCTTAGGGACAGGGGGCCTAAGCTCCTACGAGCAGTACTTC.

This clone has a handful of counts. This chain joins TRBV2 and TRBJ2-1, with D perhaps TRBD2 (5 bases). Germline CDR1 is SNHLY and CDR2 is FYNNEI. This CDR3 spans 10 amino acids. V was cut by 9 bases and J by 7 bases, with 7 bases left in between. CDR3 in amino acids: CASTGNEQFF. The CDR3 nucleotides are TGTGCCAGTACGGGGAATGAGCAGTTCTTC.

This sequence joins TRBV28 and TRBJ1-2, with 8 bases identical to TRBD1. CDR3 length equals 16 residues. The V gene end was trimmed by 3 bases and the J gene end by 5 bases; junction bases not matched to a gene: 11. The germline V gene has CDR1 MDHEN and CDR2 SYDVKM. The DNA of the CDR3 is TGTGCCAGCAGTTTCTCAGGGGGCGATTATTGGTATGGCTACACCTTC. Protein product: CASSFSGGDYWYGYTF.

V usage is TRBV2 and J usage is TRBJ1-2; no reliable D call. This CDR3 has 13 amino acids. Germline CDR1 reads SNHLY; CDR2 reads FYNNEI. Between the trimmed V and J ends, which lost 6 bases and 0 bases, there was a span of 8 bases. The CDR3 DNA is TGTGCCAGCAGCGAGACACCTAACTATGGCTACACCTTC. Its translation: CASSETPNYGYTF.

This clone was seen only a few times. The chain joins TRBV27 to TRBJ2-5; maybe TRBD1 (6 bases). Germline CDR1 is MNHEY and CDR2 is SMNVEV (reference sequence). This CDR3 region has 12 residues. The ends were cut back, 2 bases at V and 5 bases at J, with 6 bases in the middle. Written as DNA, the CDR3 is TGTGCCAGCAGTTTAACAGGGGAGACCCAGTACTTC. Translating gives CASSLTGETQYF.

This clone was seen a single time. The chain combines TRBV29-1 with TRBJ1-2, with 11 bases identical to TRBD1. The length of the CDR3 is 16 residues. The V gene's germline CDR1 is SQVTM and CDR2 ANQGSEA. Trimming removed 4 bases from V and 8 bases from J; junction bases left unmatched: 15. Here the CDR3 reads CSVGGGSGQGDEGYTF. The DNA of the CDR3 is TGCAGCGTTGGGGGAGGGTCGGGACAGGGGGACGAAGGCTACACCTTC.

CDR3 loop: CASSRVDSALTEAFF. CDR3 DNA: TGTGCCAGCAGCCGCGTCGACAGTGCCCTAACTGAAGCTTTCTTT. This rearrangement joins TRBV6-6 to TRBJ1-1; a weak D match, TRBD1 (5 bases). The CDR3 is made up of 15 amino acids. Per the germline V gene, CDR1 is MNHNY and CDR2 is SVGAGI (reference sequence). Trimming cost V 6 bases and J 5 bases, with 19 bases left between them.

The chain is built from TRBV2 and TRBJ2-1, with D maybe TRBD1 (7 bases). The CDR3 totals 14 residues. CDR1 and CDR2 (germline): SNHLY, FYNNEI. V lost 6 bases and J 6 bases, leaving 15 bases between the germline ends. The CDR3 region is CASRDRRGVNEQFF. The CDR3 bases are TGTGCCAGCAGGGACAGGAGGGGGGTCAATGAGCAGTTCTTC.

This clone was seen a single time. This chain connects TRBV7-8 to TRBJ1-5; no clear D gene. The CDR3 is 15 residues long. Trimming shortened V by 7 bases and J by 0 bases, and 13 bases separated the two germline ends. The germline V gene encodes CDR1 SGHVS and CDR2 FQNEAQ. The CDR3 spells CASKAGYDSNQPQHF. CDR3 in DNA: TGTGCCAGCAAAGCAGGCTATGATAGCAATCAGCCCCAGCATTTT.

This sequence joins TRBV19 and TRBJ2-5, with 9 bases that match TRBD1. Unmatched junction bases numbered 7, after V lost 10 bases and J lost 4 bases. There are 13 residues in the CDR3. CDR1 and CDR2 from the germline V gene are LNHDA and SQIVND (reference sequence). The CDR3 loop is CATKGQGRETQYF. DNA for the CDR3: TGTGCCACCAAGGGACAGGGCCGAGAGACCCAGTACTTC.

This CDR3 is CASSARPPTRETSYEQYF. The CDR3 coding sequence is TGTGCCAGCAGTGCCCGACCCCCTACGAGGGAGACGTCCTACGAGCAGTACTTC. The V gene is TRBV6-1, the J gene TRBJ2-7, with D possibly matching TRBD2 (5 bases). Germline loops: CDR1 MNHNS, CDR2 SASEGT. Trimming removed 4 bases at V and 1 base at J, with 23 bases between. This CDR3 contains 18 residues.

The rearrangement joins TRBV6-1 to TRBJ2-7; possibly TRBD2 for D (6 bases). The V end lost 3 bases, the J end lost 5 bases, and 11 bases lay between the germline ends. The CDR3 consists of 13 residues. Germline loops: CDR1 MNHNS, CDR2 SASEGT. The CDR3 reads CASSEAGRDEQYF. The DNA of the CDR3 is TGTGCCAGCAGTGAGGCGGGGCGCGACGAGCAGTACTTC.

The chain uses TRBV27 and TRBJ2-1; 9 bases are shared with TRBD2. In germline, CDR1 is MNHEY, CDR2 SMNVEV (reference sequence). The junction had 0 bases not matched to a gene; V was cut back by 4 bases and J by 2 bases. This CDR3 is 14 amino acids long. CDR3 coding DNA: TGTGCCAGCAGTTCTAGCGGGACCTACAATGAGCAGTTCTTC. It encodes CASSSSGTYNEQFF.

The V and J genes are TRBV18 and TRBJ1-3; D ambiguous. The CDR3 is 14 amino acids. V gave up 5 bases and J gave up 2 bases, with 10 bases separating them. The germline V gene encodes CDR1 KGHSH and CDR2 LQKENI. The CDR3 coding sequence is TGTGCCAGCTCAGCAACAGTCACTGGAAACACCATATATTTT. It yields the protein CASSATVTGNTIYF.

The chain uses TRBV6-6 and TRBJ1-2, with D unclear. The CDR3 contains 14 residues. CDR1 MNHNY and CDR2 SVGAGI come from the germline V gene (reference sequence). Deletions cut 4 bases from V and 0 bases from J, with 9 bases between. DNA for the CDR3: TGTGCCAGCAGTTTGCGGGAAACTAACTATGGCTACACCTTC. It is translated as CASSLRETNYGYTF.

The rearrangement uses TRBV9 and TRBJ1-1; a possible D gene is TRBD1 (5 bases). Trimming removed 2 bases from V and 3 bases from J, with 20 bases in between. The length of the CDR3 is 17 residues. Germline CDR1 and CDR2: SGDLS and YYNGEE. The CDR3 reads CASSVSPLGRKDTEAFF. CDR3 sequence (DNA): TGTGCCAGCAGCGTCTCACCCTTGGGGCGGAAGGACACTGAAGCTTTCTTT.

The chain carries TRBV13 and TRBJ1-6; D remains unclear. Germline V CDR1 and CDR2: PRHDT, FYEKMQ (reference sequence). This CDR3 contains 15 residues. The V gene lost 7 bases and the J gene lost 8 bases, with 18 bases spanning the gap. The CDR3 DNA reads TGTGCCAGCAACCCCCCGGTAGTCTTGGATTCACCCCTCCACTTT. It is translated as CASNPPVVLDSPLHF.